The entry below describes one TCR beta chain. Its antigen is still unknown. This specimen belongs to a study of shared clonotypes between healthy human individuals. Study conclusions and caveats: Sorted-subset sequencing, rarefaction showed, was incomplete despite large depth.

Profiled with immunoSEQ multiplex PCR; TCRdb holds only in-frame clones, not every one. The sample has around 2.3 million clones; 90% to 97% are singletons. Per the germline V gene, CDR1 is WSHSY and CDR2 is SAAADI. The CDR3 spans 16 residues. With 6 bases removed from V and 5 bases from J, the gap between germline ends came to 19 bases. Source material: naive CD4+ T cells sorted from blood. This sample's subset: CD45RA+ positively selected. The chain recombines TRBV10-2 with TRBJ2-2; D remains ambiguous. This receptor was taken from a man younger than 35 in good health. The chain's CDR3 is CASRNPAGPLTGELFF. The CDR3 bases are TGCGCCAGCAGGAATCCTGCCGGGCCCCTGACCGGGGAGCTGTTTTTT.